This T cell receptor (beta chain) was found in a study of identical twins. The study, taken as a whole, reports: Abundant beta clonotypes from cord blood had fewer insertions, unlike memory repertoires, which showed none. For out-of-frame alpha sequences shared by twins, low generation probability was in excess.

Each CDR3 protein is one row after TCRdb ran MiXCR on the 5' RACE reads. The sample carries about 240,000 distinct CDR3 sequences, approximately 7.9% recorded once. Note on this clonotype: What it recognizes is unknown.

This CDR3 region has 16 residues. The trim removed 5 bases at V and 5 bases at J, leaving 8 bases unmatched. CDR1 is SGHVS, CDR2 FQNEAQ, per germline. The same data also went into a second study, on yellow fever vaccine responses in identical twins.

This sequence was found in a woman younger than 30 in good health. What was sequenced was CD8+ T cells sorted from blood. The rearrangement uses TRBV7-8 and TRBJ2-7; TRBD2 aligns across 14 bases. CDR3 sequence: CASSLTSGRAVDEQYF. Written as DNA, the CDR3 is TGTGCCAGCAGCCTGACTAGCGGGAGGGCGGTAGACGAGCAGTACTTC.